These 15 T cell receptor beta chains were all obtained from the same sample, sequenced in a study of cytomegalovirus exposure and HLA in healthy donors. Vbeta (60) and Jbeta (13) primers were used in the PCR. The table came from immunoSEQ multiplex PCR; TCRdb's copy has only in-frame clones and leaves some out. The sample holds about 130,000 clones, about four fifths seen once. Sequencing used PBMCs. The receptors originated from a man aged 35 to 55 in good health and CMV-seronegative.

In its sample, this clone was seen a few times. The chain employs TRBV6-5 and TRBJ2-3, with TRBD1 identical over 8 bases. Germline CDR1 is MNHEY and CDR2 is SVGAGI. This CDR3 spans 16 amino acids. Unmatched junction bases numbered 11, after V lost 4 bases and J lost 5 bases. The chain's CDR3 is CASSSAGPGGRDTQYF. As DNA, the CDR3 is TGTGCCAGCAGTTCTGCGGGTCCAGGGGGCAGAGATACGCAGTATTTT.

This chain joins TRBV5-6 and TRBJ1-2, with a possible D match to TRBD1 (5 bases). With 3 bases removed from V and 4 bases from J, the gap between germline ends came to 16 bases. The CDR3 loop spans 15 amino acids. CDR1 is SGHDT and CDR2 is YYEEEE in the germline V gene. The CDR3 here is CASSSSGLRPYGYTF. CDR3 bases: TGTGCCAGCAGCTCCTCGGGACTCAGGCCCTATGGCTACACCTTC.

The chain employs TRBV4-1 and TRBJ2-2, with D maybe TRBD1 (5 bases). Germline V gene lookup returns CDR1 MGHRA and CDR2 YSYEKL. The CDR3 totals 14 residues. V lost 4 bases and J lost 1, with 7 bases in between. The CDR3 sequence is CASSRGQNTGELFF. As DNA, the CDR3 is TGCGCCAGCAGCCGCGGACAGAACACCGGGGAGCTGTTTTTT.

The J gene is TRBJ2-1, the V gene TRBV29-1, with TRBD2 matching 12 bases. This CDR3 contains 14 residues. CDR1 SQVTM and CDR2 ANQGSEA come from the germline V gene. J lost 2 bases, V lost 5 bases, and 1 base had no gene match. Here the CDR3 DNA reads TGCAGCGTTCGACTAGCGGGGGCCTACAATGAGCAGTTCTTC. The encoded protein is CSVRLAGAYNEQFF.

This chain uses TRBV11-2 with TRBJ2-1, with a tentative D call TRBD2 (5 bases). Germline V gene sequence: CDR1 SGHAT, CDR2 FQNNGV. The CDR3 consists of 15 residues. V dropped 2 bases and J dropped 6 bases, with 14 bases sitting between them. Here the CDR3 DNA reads TGTGCCAGCAGCTTATCCGGACTCCTAACCAATGAGCAGTTCTTC. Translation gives CASSLSGLLTNEQFF.

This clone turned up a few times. In DNA form, the CDR3 reads TGTGCCAGCAGTTCATCCTACGAGCAGTACTTC. The encoded protein is CASSSSYEQYF. The chain combines TRBV27 with TRBJ2-7; D is unclear. Trimming took off 4 bases at V and 1 base at J, with 2 bases between the two ends. The germline gives CDR1 MNHEY, CDR2 SMNVEV (reference sequence). The CDR3 has 11 residues.

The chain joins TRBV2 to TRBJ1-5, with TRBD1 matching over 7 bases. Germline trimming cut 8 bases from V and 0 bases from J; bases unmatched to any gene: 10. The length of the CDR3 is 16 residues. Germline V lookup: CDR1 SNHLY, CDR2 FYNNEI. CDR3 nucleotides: TGTGCCAGCGGGTTGGGACAGAGAAATAGCAATCAGCCCCAGCATTTT. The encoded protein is CASGLGQRNSNQPQHF.

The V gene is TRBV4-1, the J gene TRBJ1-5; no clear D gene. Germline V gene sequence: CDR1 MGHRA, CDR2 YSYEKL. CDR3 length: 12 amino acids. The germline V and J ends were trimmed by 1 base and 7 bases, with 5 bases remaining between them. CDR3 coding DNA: TGCGCCAGCAGCCAAGGCGAGCAGCCCCAGCATTTT. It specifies CASSQGEQPQHF.

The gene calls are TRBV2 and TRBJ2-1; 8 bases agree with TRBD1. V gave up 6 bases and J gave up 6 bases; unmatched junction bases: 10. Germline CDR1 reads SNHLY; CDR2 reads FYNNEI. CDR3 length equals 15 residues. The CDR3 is CASSPGQGFLNEQFF. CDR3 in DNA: TGTGCCAGCAGCCCAGGACAGGGATTCCTCAATGAGCAGTTCTTC.

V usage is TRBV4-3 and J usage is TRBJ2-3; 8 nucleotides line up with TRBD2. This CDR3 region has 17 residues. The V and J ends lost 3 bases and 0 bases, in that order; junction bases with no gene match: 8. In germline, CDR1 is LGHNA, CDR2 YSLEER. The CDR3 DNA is TGCGCCAGCAGCCAGGCGGGGGGCCGGACTAGCACAGATACGCAGTATTTT. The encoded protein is CASSQAGGRTSTDTQYF.

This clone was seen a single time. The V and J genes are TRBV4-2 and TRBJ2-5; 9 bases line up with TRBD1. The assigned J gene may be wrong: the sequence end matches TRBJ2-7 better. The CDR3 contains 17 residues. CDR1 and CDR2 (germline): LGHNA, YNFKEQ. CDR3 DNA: TGTGCCAGCAGCCAAGGAGCCGGGACAGGGAACGTCTACGAGCAGTACTTC. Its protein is CASSQGAGTGNVYEQYF.

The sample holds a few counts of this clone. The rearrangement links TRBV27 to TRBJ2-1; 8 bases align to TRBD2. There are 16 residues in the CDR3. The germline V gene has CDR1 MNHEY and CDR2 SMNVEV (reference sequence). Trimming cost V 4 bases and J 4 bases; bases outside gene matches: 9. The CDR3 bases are TGTGCCAGCAGTTCACGACTGGCGGGGGGTTACAATGAGCAGTTCTTC. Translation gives CASSSRLAGGYNEQFF.

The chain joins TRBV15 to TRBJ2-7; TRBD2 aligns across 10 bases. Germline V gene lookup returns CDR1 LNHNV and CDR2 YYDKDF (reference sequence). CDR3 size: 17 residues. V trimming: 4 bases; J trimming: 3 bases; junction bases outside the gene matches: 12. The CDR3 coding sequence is TGTGCCACCAGCAACGCTTTAGGACTAGCGGAAGGCTACGAGCAGTACTTC. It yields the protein CATSNALGLAEGYEQYF.

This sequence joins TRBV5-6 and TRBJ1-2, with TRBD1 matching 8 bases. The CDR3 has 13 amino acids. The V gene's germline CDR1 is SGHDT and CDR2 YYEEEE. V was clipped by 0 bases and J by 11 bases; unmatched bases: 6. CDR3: CASSLEVTGEYTF. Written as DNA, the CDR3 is TGTGCCAGCAGCTTGGAGGTGACAGGGGAGTACACCTTC.

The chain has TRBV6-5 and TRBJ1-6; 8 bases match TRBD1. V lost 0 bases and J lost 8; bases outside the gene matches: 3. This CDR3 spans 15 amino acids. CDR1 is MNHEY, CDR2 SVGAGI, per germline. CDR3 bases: TGTGCCAGCAGTTACTCTCCAGGGGGCGATTCACCCCTCCACTTT. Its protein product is CASSYSPGGDSPLHF.